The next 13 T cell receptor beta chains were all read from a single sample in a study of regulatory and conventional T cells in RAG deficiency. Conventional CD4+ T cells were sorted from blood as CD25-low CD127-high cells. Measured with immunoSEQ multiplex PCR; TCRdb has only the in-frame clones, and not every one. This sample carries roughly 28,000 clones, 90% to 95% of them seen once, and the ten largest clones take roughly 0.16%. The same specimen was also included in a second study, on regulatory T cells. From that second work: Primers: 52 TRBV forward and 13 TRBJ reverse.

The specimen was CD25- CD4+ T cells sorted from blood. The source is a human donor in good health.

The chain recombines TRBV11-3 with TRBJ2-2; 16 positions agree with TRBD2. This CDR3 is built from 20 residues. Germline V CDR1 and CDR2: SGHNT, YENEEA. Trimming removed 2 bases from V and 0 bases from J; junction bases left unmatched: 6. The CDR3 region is CASSLYGTSGGETNTGELFF. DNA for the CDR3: TGTGCCAGCAGCTTATACGGGACTAGCGGGGGGGAAACGAACACCGGGGAGCTGTTTTTT.

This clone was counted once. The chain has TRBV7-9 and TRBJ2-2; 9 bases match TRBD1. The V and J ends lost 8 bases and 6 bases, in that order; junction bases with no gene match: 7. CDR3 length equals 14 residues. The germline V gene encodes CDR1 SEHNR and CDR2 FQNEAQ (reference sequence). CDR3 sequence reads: CASLGTGWSGELFF. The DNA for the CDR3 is TGTGCCAGCCTGGGGACAGGGTGGTCCGGGGAGCTGTTTTTT.

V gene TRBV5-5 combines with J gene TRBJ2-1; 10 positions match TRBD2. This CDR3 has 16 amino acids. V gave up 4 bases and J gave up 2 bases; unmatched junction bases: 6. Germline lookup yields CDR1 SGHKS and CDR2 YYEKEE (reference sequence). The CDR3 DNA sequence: TGTGCCAGCAGCCCTAGCGGGGGTCCCGCCTACAATGAGCAGTTCTTC. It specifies CASSPSGGPAYNEQFF. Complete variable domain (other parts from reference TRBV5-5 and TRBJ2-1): DAGVTQSPTHLIKTRGQQVTLRCSPISGHKSVSWYQQVLGQGPQFIFQYYEKEERGRGNFPDRFSARQFPNYSSELNVNALLLGDSALYLCASSPSGGPAYNEQFFGPGTRLTVL.

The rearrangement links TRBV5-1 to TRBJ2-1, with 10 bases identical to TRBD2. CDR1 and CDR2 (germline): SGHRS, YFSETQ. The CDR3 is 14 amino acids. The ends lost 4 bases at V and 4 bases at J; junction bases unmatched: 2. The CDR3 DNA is TGCGCCAGCAGCGCGGGACTAGCGTACAATGAGCAGTTCTTC. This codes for CASSAGLAYNEQFF.

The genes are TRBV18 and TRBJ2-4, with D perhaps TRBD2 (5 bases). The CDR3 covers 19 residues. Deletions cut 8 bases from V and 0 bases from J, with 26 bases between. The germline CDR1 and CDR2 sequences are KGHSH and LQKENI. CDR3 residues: CASPPSAWTPGLAKNIQYF. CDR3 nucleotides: TGTGCCAGCCCCCCTTCAGCTTGGACCCCAGGACTAGCCAAAAACATTCAGTACTTC.

The CDR3 region has the DNA TGCGCCAGTCGACTAGCGGGGGGGAACACCGGGGAGCTGTTTTTT. Translating it yields CASRLAGGNTGELFF. V usage is TRBV5-1 and J usage is TRBJ2-2, with TRBD2 identical over 13 bases. This CDR3 region has 15 residues. Trimming cost V 8 bases and J 1 base; bases outside gene matches: 2. Germline V gene sequence: CDR1 SGHRS, CDR2 YFSETQ.

The CDR3 loop is CSVERQGGETQYF. CDR3 sequence (DNA): TGCAGCGTTGAAAGACAGGGGGGGGAGACCCAGTACTTC. The chain recombines TRBV29-1 with TRBJ2-5, with TRBD1 matching over 9 bases. Germline loops: CDR1 SQVTM, CDR2 ANQGSEA. The CDR3 is 13 amino acids. V lost 2 bases and J lost 5; bases outside the gene matches: 3.

CDR3 sequence reads: CASSLGGRTSARGPQHF. The CDR3 DNA is TGTGCCAGCAGCTTGGGTGGGAGGACCTCGGCACGGGGGCCCCAGCATTTT. The chain employs TRBV5-4 and TRBJ1-5; no definite D call. This CDR3 is 17 amino acids long. V was trimmed by 0 bases and J by 9 bases, leaving 22 bases between them. From germline, CDR1 is SGHNT and CDR2 YYREEE (reference sequence).

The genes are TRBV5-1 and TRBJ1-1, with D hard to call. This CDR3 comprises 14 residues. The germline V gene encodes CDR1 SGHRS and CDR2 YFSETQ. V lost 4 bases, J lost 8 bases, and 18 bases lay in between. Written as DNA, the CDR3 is TGCGCCAGCAGCACCGGGTCCAGCCGGAGGGAAGCTTTCTTT. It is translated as CASSTGSSRREAFF. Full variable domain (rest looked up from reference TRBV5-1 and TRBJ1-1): KAGVTQTPRYLIKTRGQQVTLSCSPISGHRSVSWYQQTPGQGLQFLFEYFSETQRNKGNFPGRFSGRQFSNSRSEMNVSTLELGDSALYLCASSTGSSRREAFFGQGTRLTVV.

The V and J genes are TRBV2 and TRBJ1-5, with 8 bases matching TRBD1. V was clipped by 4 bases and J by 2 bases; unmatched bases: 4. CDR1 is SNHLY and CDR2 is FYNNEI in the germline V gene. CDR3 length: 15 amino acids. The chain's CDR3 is CASSGSTGGNQPQHF. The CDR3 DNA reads TGTGCCAGCAGTGGATCGACAGGGGGCAATCAGCCCCAGCATTTT.

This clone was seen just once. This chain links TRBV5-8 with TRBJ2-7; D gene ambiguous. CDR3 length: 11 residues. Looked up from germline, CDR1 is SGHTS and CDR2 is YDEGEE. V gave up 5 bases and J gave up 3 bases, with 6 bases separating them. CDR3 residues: CASSFNYEQYF. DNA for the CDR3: TGTGCCAGCAGTTTCAACTACGAGCAGTACTTC.

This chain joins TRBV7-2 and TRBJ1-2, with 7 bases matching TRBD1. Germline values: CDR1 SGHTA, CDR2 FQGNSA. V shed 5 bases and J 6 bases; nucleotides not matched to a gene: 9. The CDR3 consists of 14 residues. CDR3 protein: CASSHEGTDHGYTF. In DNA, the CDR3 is TGTGCCAGCAGCCACGAGGGGACAGATCATGGCTACACCTTC.

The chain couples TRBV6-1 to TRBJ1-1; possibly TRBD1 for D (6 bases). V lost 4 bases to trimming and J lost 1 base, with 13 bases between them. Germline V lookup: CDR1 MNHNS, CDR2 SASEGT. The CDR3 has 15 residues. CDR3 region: CASSVVTTGNTEAFF. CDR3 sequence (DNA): TGTGCCAGCAGTGTCGTGACGACAGGGAACACTGAAGCTTTCTTT.